The entry below describes one T cell receptor (beta chain). It has no known antigen specificity. No base-level quality is on record; no much larger clone is a single base apart. This record belongs to a study of control samples from healthy donors and cancer patients (TCRdb year 2020). V lost 2 bases and J lost 1 base, and the count of bases not matched to a germline gene is 2. The CDR3 measures 15 amino acids from cysteine to phenylalanine. Just the 45-base CDR3 DNA is kept, in frame starting at base 1. Via the germline V gene (reference sequence), CDR1 is WNHNN and CDR2 SYGVQD. Library creation used the immunoSEQ multiplex PCR assay. Here the immuneACCESS table is served through TCRdb, limited to in-frame sequences with V and J called. Missing clones are a known gap in these copies; in checked studies unresolved V genes cover under half, and the rest lacks a known reason. Counted in this sample were over 200,000 clones; roughly 80% of them appeared once. About an eighth of the sample goes to the ten largest clones.

The sample comprised PBMCs. The chain uses TRBV10-1 and TRBJ2-5, with 9 central nucleotides matching TRBD2. This TCR derives from a woman aged 55-70 years with lung cancer. The CDR3 protein is CASSEASGAQETQYF. The DNA sequence is TGCGCCAGCAGTGAGGCTAGCGGGGCCCAAGAGACCCAGTACTTC.